The 18 T cell receptor beta chains below come from one sample, sequenced in a study of Graves' ophthalmopathy and Graves' hyperthyroidism. Using RNA transcripts, the TCR beta CDR3 regions were amplified. The first-round RT-PCR employed HTBI primers together with the Qiagen OneStep RT-PCR kit. A multiplex PCR was then performed as the second round. TCRdb recomputed calls from the multiplex PCR reads with MiXCR, one row per CDR3 protein. The table has around 590,000 distinct CDR3 sequences, under 45% seen once. Material: peripheral blood or thyroid tissue (not recorded which). These receptor sequences come from an adult man with Graves' hyperthyroidism.

V is TRBV2 and J is TRBJ2-2, with 10 bases that match TRBD2. The germline CDR1 and CDR2 sequences are SNHLY and FYNNEI. Trimming removed 0 bases from V and 3 bases from J; junction bases left unmatched: 4. The CDR3 sequence is 17 residues long. CDR3 sequence: CASSEALLAGDTGELFF. For the CDR3, the DNA is TGTGCCAGCAGTGAAGCGCTGCTAGCGGGGGACACCGGGGAGCTGTTTTTT.

This clonotype appeared once. The V and J genes are TRBV7-8 and TRBJ1-2; D is uncertain. V lost 6 bases and J lost 8, with 4 bases in between. CDR1 is SGHVS, CDR2 FQNEAQ, per germline. The CDR3 totals 9 residues. In DNA form, the CDR3 reads TGTGCCAGCAGACAGGGCTACACCTTC. It encodes CASRQGYTF.

The rearrangement links TRBV7-8 to TRBJ2-3; 7 positions match TRBD1. Germline V gene lookup returns CDR1 SGHVS and CDR2 FQNEAQ. Trimming took 4 bases from V and 2 from J; bases not matched to a gene: 12. This CDR3 spans 17 amino acids. CDR3 residues: CASSSILTGPLTDTQYF. The CDR3 coding sequence is TGTGCCAGCAGCTCTATCCTGACAGGGCCGCTCACAGATACGCAGTATTTT.

This clonotype was detected ten times or more. The rearrangement uses TRBV7-2 and TRBJ1-3, with TRBD1 as a possible D gene (5 bases). The CDR3 consists of 15 residues. Germline CDR1 is SGHTA and CDR2 is FQGNSA. V gave up 3 bases and J gave up 2 bases, with 11 bases separating them. Here the CDR3 DNA reads TGTGCCAGCAGCTTGGAGGGGCTAGCTGGAAACACCATATATTTT. Translating gives CASSLEGLAGNTIYF.

A few counts support this clonotype. The chain joins TRBV2 to TRBJ1-1, with D unclear. Trimming shortened V by 3 bases and J by 0 bases, and 11 bases separated the two germline ends. This CDR3 contains 15 residues. Germline values: CDR1 SNHLY, CDR2 FYNNEI. CDR3 in DNA: TGTGCCAGCAGTGATAACGAGATACTGAACACTGAAGCTTTCTTT. It is translated as CASSDNEILNTEAFF.

The genes are TRBV6-2 or TRBV6-3 and TRBJ2-2, with D perhaps matching TRBD1 (5 bases). V lost 6 bases to trimming and J lost 7 bases, with 9 bases between them. The CDR3 extends over 12 amino acids. The V gene's germline CDR1 is MNHEY and CDR2 SVGEGT. The DNA for the CDR3 is TGTGCCAGCAGAACCGACAGCGGGGAGCTGTTTTTT. As protein: CASRTDSGELFF.

The rearrangement links TRBV7-2 to TRBJ2-2, with D possibly TRBD2 on 7 matching bases. V was cut by 0 bases and J by 4 bases, with 12 bases left in between. The CDR3 totals 16 residues. The germline V gene has CDR1 SGHTA and CDR2 FQGNSA. Here the CDR3 reads CASSLAGGPVTGELFF. CDR3 nucleotides: TGTGCCAGCAGCTTAGCGGGGGGGCCTGTCACCGGGGAGCTGTTTTTT.

This clonotype was counted many times. The gene calls are TRBV7-8 and TRBJ1-2; D gene uncertain. Per the germline V gene, CDR1 is SGHVS and CDR2 is FQNEAQ. Trimming removed 0 bases at V and 3 bases at J, with 11 bases between. The CDR3 is 15 residues long. CDR3 in DNA: TGTGCCAGCAGCTTAGCGCTTCGGGGAGACTATGGCTACACCTTC. Translating gives CASSLALRGDYGYTF.

This clonotype was seen more than once but under ten times. V is TRBV6-5 and J is TRBJ1-6; D gene ambiguous. The germline gives CDR1 MNHEY, CDR2 SVGAGI. V lost 2 bases and J 0 bases, leaving 14 bases between the germline ends. The CDR3 runs to 18 residues. In nucleotides, the CDR3 is TGTGCCAGCAGTTACGGTGTGGGAGGGAGCTCCTATAATTCACCCCTCCACTTT. Translated: CASSYGVGGSSYNSPLHF.

This clonotype was seen ten or more times. The chain employs TRBV29-1 and TRBJ1-1; D call uncertain. The V and J ends lost 4 bases and 3 bases respectively, with 6 bases between them. The CDR3 length is 11 residues. CDR1 is SQVTM and CDR2 is ANQGSEA in the germline V gene. The CDR3 is CSVGRYTEAFF. The CDR3, as DNA: TGCAGCGTTGGAAGGTACACTGAAGCTTTCTTT.

The sample holds many counts of this clonotype. The chain employs TRBV20-1 and TRBJ1-2, with TRBD1 matching over 7 bases. This CDR3 region has 17 residues. From germline, CDR1 is DFQATT and CDR2 SNEGSKA (reference sequence). The J segment lost 3 bases and the V segment lost 5 bases, leaving 18 bases of the junction unmatched. Here the CDR3 DNA reads TGCAGTGCTCCGCCAAGACAGGGCCGGGTTCACGACTATGGCTACACCTTC. Protein product: CSAPPRQGRVHDYGYTF.

As regards this clonotype: No conserved phenylalanine or tryptophan is present at the end of the CDR3, so a read error is the likely explanation. No DNA is shown, since the ends of the CDR3 on it are uncertain; the CDR3 is the one TCRdb lists. V usage is TRBV6-4 and J usage is TRBJ2-6. The length of the CDR3 is 9 amino acids, counting both ends. Germline loops: CDR1 MRHNA, CDR2 SNTAGT. CDR3 residues: CASSFRRTS.

This clonotype was recorded a few times. J is TRBJ1-6 and V is TRBV7-9; 8 bases align to TRBD1. The CDR3 totals 15 residues. Losses at the gene ends were 6 bases for V and 5 bases for J; bases not matched to a gene: 6. Germline V gives CDR1 SEHNR, CDR2 FQNEAQ (reference sequence). CDR3 sequence reads: CASSRGQGDNSPLHF. CDR3 DNA sequence: TGTGCCAGCAGTCGTGGACAGGGTGATAATTCACCCCTCCACTTT.

Notes on this clonotype: This is likely a read error, given that the CDR3 carries no conserved phenylalanine or tryptophan at its end. Because the CDR3's place on the DNA is in doubt, the DNA is left out and the CDR3 is given as listed by TCRdb. The V and J genes are TRBV2 and TRBJ1-3. Germline CDR1 is SNHLY and CDR2 is FYNNEI. The CDR3 numbers 8 amino acids, ends counted. CDR3 loop: CASSDGFL.

The chain carries TRBV2 and TRBJ2-2, with D possibly TRBD2 on 6 matching bases. The CDR3 extends over 18 amino acids. Germline V gene data show CDR1 as SNHLY and CDR2 as FYNNEI. Trimming shortened V by 6 bases and J by 2 bases, and 22 bases separated the two germline ends. The CDR3 protein is CASSLESGVVLNTGELFF. CDR3 DNA: TGTGCCAGCAGCTTGGAATCGGGGGTAGTTTTAAACACCGGGGAGCTGTTTTTT.

The table lists this clonotype with a few counts. The V gene is TRBV29-1, the J gene TRBJ2-3; possibly TRBD1 for D (6 bases). The germline V gene encodes CDR1 SQVTM and CDR2 ANQGSEA. Trimming pared 3 bases from V and 3 bases from J, leaving 13 bases between. The CDR3 is made up of 14 amino acids. CDR3 nucleotides: TGCAGCGTTGATCACAGGGCGGCGACAGATACGCAGTATTTT. This codes for CSVDHRAATDTQYF.

This clonotype was recorded many times. The gene calls are TRBV6-5 and TRBJ1-1; 7 bases line up with TRBD1. This CDR3 comprises 16 residues. The ends lost 6 bases at V and 0 bases at J; junction bases unmatched: 10. CDR1 is MNHEY and CDR2 is SVGAGI in the germline V gene. This CDR3 reads CASRHTSTGLNTEAFF. As DNA, the CDR3 is TGTGCCAGCAGACACACCTCGACAGGGTTGAACACTGAAGCTTTCTTT.

This clonotype was recorded a few times. V usage is TRBV27 and J usage is TRBJ1-1, with D unresolved. This CDR3 contains 13 residues. Germline V gives CDR1 MNHEY, CDR2 SMNVEV (reference sequence). Trimming took off 8 bases at V and 4 bases at J, with 14 bases between the two ends. The DNA of the CDR3 is TGTGCCAGCTTGACCTCCTGGGGCACTGAAGCTTTCTTT. This encodes CASLTSWGTEAFF.